This T cell receptor (beta chain) was recovered during a study of cytomegalovirus exposure and HLA in healthy donors (dated by TCRdb to 2017 to 2019). Background on the whole study: In an earlier analysis of roughly 500 of the donors, 250 to 300 Gb of sequence data and roughly 100 million unique TCR beta sequences from 150 million to 200 million T cells were reported. Roughly 300 gigabases of sequencing data and some 85 million unique TCR sequences were included in an early release covering about 700 HLA-typed donors. Of the 300 to 500 genotyped donors, over 80% were placed in the genetic ancestry cluster associated with self-reported Caucasian donors. The study aimed to test whether signatures of past pathogen exposure could be identified by cataloging public T cell receptors. The study profiled the T cell repertoires of some 610 subjects by immunosequencing and related them to cytomegalovirus serostatus. Besides the first cohort of 500 to 700 subjects, a separate validation cohort made up of 120 different subjects was used. To predict cytomegalovirus infection status, the study brought together high-throughput TCR immunosequencing, statistical association of individual TCRs with disease status, and machine learning. A later analysis re-analyzed previously published TCR beta repertoires from 666 donors and added high-resolution HLA genotyping to study TCR occurrence patterns. In the later analysis, no new phenotypic data were used to find candidate immune exposures; instead, reliance was placed on TCR beta sequences and their occurrence across donors. In an earlier analysis of 587 of the donors, high-throughput TCR beta sequencing was used to judge whether each TCR beta V gene segment behaved as functional or pseudogenic. Donor age, sex, ethnicity and CMV serostatus were collected together with the repertoire data. A later genetic analysis took genome-wide SNP genotypes for about three fifths of the 666 donors and used that subset as a discovery cohort. All discovery cohort repertoires had been generated using a single sequencing platform. HLA typing included class I and class II loci at four-digit resolution. The number of donors typed differed by locus, with about 629-630 for A, B, C, DRB1 and DQB1, 522 for DQA1, about 610 for DPA1, and 450 to 480 for DPB1. Because of strong linkage in the cohort, 4 to 6 DR-DQ haplotypes were treated as single units for association and clustering. On average, 235,054 unique TCR beta nucleotide sequences were sequenced per donor among roughly 430 genotyped donors of the cohort, with roughly 20% of those sequences being non-productive. The investigation overall reported the following: Assigning TCR associations to individual alleles was difficult when HLA alleles, especially DR and DQ, strongly co-occurred. The authors suggested that the approach could potentially be extended to other disease states and immunological phenotypes. According to a later genetic analysis, donors in an Asian-associated ancestry cluster had fewer N-insertions in productive TCRs than the roughly 670-donor mean. CMV serostatus was the only immune exposure information available for the cohort. In an earlier analysis of 587 of the donors, most TCR beta V segments appeared in productive rearrangements about 87% or about 30% of the time, broadly matching IMGT annotations. The study listed 150 to 200 TCR beta chains as associated with cytomegalovirus. Compared with equally common non-associated chains, HLA-associated TCR beta chains in a later analysis were more clonally expanded and had lower generation probabilities. A later analysis associated about 16,000 TCR beta sequences with specific HLA alleles at a false discovery rate of 0.05. Sequencing depth was assumed to be roughly uniform across donors in the presence/absence analyses, though that assumption may not hold. Most CMV-associated TCR beta chains appeared to be HLA-restricted in a later analysis, and the HLA associations seemed to be driven largely by CMV exposure. Across donors, most TCR sequences were observed very rarely, whereas some public TCRs were present in many individuals. The sequencing pipeline was judged likely to have produced a cluster of highly shared sequence variants as a technical artifact. HLA typing was unavailable for some donors at each locus, so association tests used only the typed subset. A later analysis reported that several top co-occurrence clusters appeared linked to parvovirus B19, influenza, CMV and Epstein-Barr virus. Linkage disequilibrium might explain the correlated functional status among segregating V segments, but an unknown experimental factor could not be ruled out. Cytomegalovirus status was reported to be diagnosed by the classifier with high specificity and sensitivity in both the original and validation cohorts. Some IMGT-functional V segments, including TRBV6-2 and TRBV6-3, could not be distinguished by the 87-base-pair reads and were therefore excluded. A further reported finding was that TCR beta sequences accurately predicted the HLA-A and HLA-B alleles for most subjects in the first cohort. An association between a missense DCLRE1C variant and V-gene and J-gene trimming of TCR beta chains was found in a later genetic analysis and replicated in an independent cohort. This cohort had only TCR beta chains sequenced, and the lack of alpha or paired-chain data limited which features could be detected. Because counts were too low, 15 or so rarely observed V segments, including chromosome 9 orphons, were excluded from the earlier analysis of around 590 of the donors. In a later analysis, TCR association rates were found to vary across HLA loci, with the most associated TCRs seen for DRB1 alleles and the fewest for HLA-C alleles. A few of the identified cytomegalovirus-associated TCR beta chains were confirmed in vitro to be specific for cytomegalovirus antigens.

Regarding this clone: The antigen it binds to is not known. Base qualities are not recorded, but no much larger clone differs from it by a single base.

The cohort was made up of about 610 healthy bone marrow donors. All cohort members were sampled while nominally healthy, although unrecorded immune exposures were likely present. The donor was CMV seronegative and belonged to the group of around 400 seronegative cohort members. Each donor provided a peripheral blood sample, and peripheral blood mononuclear cells were used for TCR beta sequencing. The Qiagen DNeasy Blood Extraction Kit was used to extract genomic DNA from the blood cell samples. Libraries were constructed by the immunoSEQ multiplex PCR assay. For the multiplex PCR, a mixture combining 60 forward primers for TCR Vbeta segments and 13 reverse primers for TCR Jbeta segments was used. The CDR3 region of rearranged TCR beta genes was amplified from genomic DNA with a multiplex PCR assay. On the Illumina HiSeq System, the amplified TCR beta libraries were sequenced as 87-base-pair reads. Per the original workflow: A later analysis tallied roughly 76 million unique TCR beta chains across the approximately 670 repertoires, and approximately 9.9 million of those chains were shared by two or more donors. Raw reads were error-corrected and collapsed into unique sequences with a nearest-neighbor algorithm that merged closely related sequences to remove PCR and sequencing errors. Alignment of CDR3 sequences to IMGT reference sequences was used to assign V, D and J gene segments. For a sequence to be retained, a match of at least six nucleotides to both a V gene segment and a J gene segment was required. A rearrangement was called productive if the CDR3 had no stop codons and remained in frame with V and J, and every other rearrangement was called non-productive. Following IMGT convention, CDR3 was defined as the stretch from the second conserved V-encoded cysteine to the conserved J-encoded phenylalanine. The earlier analysis of about 570 of the donors excluded any sequence lacking an unambiguous match to a single V gene segment. An earlier analysis of fewer than 650 of the donors classified V segments as functional when productive rearrangements were above 56.7% and as segregating when the standard deviation between donors was above 5%. To diagnose cytomegalovirus status from the catalog of TCR beta chain sequences, a statistical classification framework was built. In a later analysis, TCR nucleotide sequences were compared against IMGT/GENE-DB human TR gene sequences so that V and J genes could be assigned. The TCRdist pipeline was used in a later analysis to assign CDR3 sequences and most-parsimonious VDJ recombination scenarios. In a later analysis, each TCR beta chain was defined by its CDR3 amino acid sequence together with its V-gene family, and reads without a unique V-gene family were excluded. A later analysis removed 592 highly shared, low-generation-probability nucleotide sequences to deal with suspected cross-contamination and a sequencing artifact. In a later analysis, a clonal expansion index was calculated for each public chain from normalized within-repertoire ranks of inferred template counts. In a later analysis, generation probabilities were computed using a VDJ recombination model fitted to out-of-frame rearrangements, and the results were checked against IGoR. In a later analysis, hypergeometric tests were used to score TCR-TCR, TCR-HLA and TCR-CMV co-occurrence, with a repertoire-size bias correction applied to TCR pairs. In a later analysis, false discovery rates were estimated by permuting HLA or CMV assignments 20 times. In a later analysis, co-occurring TCRs were grouped using DBSCAN, and TCRdist sequence similarity was added for clustering within HLA-allele-positive subsets. Repertoires with fewer than 30,000 or more than 120,000 public chains, plus five repertoires with anomalous nucleotide sharing, were excluded from co-occurrence clustering. TCRdb provides this immuneACCESS table in a form limited to in-frame rearrangements. Some clones are lacking; in checked studies, under half of them reflect an unresolved V gene, and why the rest are absent is not known. V, J and clone size are those of that table, while D and trimming were read from the DNA. For this sample there are 90,000 to 120,000 clones; 81% appear just once. The ten largest clones add up to approximately 2.4% of the sample.

Measured from the cysteine to the phenylalanine, the CDR3 is 15 residues long. Just the 45-base CDR3 DNA is kept, in frame starting at base 1. V sheds 5 bases and J sheds 2 bases, leaving 15 bases between their ends. Sequences SGHNT (CDR1) and YENEEA (CDR2) are obtained from the germline V gene. Sequenced material: PBMCs. The TCR originated in a man aged 30-40 years in good health and CMV-seronegative. The receptor chain draws on TRBV11-3 and TRBJ2-5; the D gene is perhaps TRBD1, from 6 matching bases. The CDR3 protein: CASSPRTDQQETQYF. The sequenced DNA: TGTGCCAGCAGCCCGAGGACAGACCAACAAGAGACCCAGTACTTC.